This TCR beta chain emerged from a study of OX40 agonist ivuxolimab in advanced cancers. Looking at the study overall: In three patients, partial responses were observed, one with hepatocellular carcinoma and two with cutaneous melanoma.

General study results and limits: Some nonresponders additionally presented with little normalized T-cell clonal expansion.

The CDR3 sequence is 11 residues long. The germline V gene has CDR1 SEHNR and CDR2 FQNEAQ (reference sequence). V lost 5 bases, J lost 13 bases, and 14 bases lay in between. In the case of this clone: Its antigen remains unidentified.

Using immunoSEQ multiplex PCR, the repertoire was profiled, and TCRdb retains in-frame clones only, with some absent. The sample includes about 100,000 clones, about 87% of them seen just once. The clonotype was recovered from an adult with an advanced solid tumor such as melanoma, head and neck, liver or kidney cancer. J is TRBJ2-5 and V is TRBV7-9, with D unclear. The specimen was CD4+ or CD8+ T cells sorted from blood, collected in a trial of the OX40 agonist ivuxolimab. Here the CDR3 reads CASSAPEFVYF. The CDR3 DNA is TGTGCCAGCAGCGCCCCCGAATTCGTGTACTTC.